This TCR beta chain was sequenced during a study of blood T cell repertoires in COVID-19 (dated by TCRdb to 2019 to 2021). Notes on the research overall: The collaborator samples originated in the United States, Italy and Spain and spanned the acute and convalescent phases of COVID-19. Where HLA class I and class II types were available, the types were taken from metadata supplied by the sample provider, not from assay-based typing. Nearly every sample came with metadata listing a de-identified subject ID, COVID-19 status, age in years and sex. The prospective study material was composed of cDNA or gDNA derived from T cells, B-cell-depleted T cells, or PBMCs. A freely available public database, intended as a resource for researchers studying the immune response to SARS-CoV-2, is where the repertoires were released. Subjects who had been exposed to COVID-19, were actively infected with it, or had recovered from it provided the deeply sampled blood TCRbeta repertoires that made up the dataset. Samples came from the ongoing ImmuneRACE study (first 160 participants) plus 1,254 subjects from 6 global collaborators.

A word on this clone: No antigen is known for it. The sample holds no much larger clone one base away, and base qualities are not on file.

The immunoSEQ Assay, a bias-controlled multiplex PCR, was used to amplify TCRbeta CDR3 regions from genomic DNA. The authors processed their data as follows. The number of nucleated cells in each sample was estimated by amplification of reference gene primers within the assay. To quantify the absolute abundance of each unique TCRbeta CDR3 rearrangement, sequence reads were collapsed and filtered. Productive Simpson clonality was computed per sample as the square root of Simpson's diversity index over productive rearrangements. TCRdb holds this immuneACCESS table with in-frame rearrangements only. Some clones are missing; in checked studies, unresolved V genes explain under half, and the rest has no known cause. V and J calls and clone size are as listed in that table; D and trimming were resolved from the DNA. This sample lists about 400,000 clones; around nine tenths were detected once. 3% of the sample is taken by the ten largest.

Each collaborating institution followed its own protocols to collect whole blood in K2EDTA tubes. For TCRbeta analysis, collaborator samples were shipped as frozen whole blood, as isolated PBMCs, or as DNA extracted from either sample type. V is cut back by 1 base and J by 7 bases, with 8 bases in the junction unmatched. Via the germline V gene, CDR1 is LGHNA and CDR2 YNFKEQ. CDR3 length: 15 amino acids, cysteine to phenylalanine. The kept DNA is CDR3 alone, 45 bases in frame from the first base. The research as a whole found: The amount of clinical and demographic metadata varied by source and participant and was provided uncurated.

This TCR came from a human donor in a cohort sampled during active COVID-19. Sequenced input: peripheral blood. Here the chain combines TRBV4-2 and TRBJ1-2, and TRBD1 aligns with 8 junction nucleotides. CDR3 reads: CASSQGDRSTGGYTF. Here is the DNA: TGTGCCAGCAGCCAAGGGGACAGGAGTACGGGTGGCTACACCTTC.